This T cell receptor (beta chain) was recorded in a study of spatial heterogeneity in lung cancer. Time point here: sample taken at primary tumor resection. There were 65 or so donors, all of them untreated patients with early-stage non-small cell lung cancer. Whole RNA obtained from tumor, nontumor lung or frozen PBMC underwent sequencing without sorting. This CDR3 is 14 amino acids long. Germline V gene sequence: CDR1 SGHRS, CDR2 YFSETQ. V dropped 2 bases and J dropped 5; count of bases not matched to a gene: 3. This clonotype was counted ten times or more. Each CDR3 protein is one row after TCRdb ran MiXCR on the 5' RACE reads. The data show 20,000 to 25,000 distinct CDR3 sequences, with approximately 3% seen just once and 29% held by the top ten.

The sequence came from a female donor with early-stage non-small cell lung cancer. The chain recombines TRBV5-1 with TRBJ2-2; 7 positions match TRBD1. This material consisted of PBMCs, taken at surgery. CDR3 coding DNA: TGCGCCAGCAGCTTTACAGGGGAGACCGGGGAGCTGTTTTTT. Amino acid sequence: CASSFTGETGELFF.